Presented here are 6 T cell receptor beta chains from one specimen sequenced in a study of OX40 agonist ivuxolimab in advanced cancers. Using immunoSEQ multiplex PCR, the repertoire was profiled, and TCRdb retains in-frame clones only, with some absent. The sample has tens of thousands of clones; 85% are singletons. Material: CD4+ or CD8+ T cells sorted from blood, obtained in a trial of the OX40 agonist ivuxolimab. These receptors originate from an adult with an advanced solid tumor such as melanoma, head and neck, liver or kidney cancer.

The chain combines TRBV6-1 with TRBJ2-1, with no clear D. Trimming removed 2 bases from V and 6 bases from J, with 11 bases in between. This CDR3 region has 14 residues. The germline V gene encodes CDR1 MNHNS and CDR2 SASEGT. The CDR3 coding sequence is TGTGCCAGCAGTGAATCTGGACCCCTCAATGAGCAGTTCTTC. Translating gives CASSESGPLNEQFF.

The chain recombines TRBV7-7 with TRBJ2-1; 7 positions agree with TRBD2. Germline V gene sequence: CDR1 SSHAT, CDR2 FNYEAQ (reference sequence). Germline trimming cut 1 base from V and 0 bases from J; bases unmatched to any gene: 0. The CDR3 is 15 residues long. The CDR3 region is CASSLGTSSYNEQFF. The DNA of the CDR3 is TGTGCCAGCAGCTTAGGGACTAGCTCCTACAATGAGCAGTTCTTC.

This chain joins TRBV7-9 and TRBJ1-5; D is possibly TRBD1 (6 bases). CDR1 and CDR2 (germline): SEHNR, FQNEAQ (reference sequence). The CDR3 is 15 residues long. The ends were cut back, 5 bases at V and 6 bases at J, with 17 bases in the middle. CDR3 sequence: CASSQDGGASQPQHF. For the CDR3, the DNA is TGTGCCAGCAGCCAGGACGGGGGGGCGAGTCAGCCCCAGCATTTT.

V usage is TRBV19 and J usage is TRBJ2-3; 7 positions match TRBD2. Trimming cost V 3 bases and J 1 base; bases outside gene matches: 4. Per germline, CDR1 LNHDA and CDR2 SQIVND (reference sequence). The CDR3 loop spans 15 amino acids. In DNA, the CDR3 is TGTGCCAGTAGTATGAGCCTAGCGGGCACAGATACGCAGTATTTT. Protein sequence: CASSMSLAGTDTQYF.

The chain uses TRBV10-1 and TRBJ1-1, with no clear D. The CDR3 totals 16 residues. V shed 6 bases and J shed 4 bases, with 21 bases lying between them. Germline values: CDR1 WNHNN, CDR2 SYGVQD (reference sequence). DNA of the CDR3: TGCGCCAGCAGATCACCTCTTGGGTGTGAGGGCACTGAAGCTTTCTTT. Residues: CASRSPLGCEGTEAFF.

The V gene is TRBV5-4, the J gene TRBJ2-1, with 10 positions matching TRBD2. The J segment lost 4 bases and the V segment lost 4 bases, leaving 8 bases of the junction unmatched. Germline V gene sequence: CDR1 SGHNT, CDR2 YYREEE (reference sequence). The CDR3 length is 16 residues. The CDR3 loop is CASSRELAGMYNEQFF. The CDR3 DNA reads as TGTGCCAGCAGCCGGGAACTAGCGGGGATGTACAATGAGCAGTTCTTC.